These 32 T cell receptor beta chains originate from one sample sequenced in a study of blood T cell repertoires in COVID-19. Some clones are missing from TCRdb's copy, which holds only in-frame ones; the method was immunoSEQ multiplex PCR. This sample has roughly 220,000 clones, with about nine tenths found just once. Sequencing was done on a sample of PBMCs or T cells enriched from blood (not recorded which). The receptors come from a woman in her thirties or forties with acute COVID-19.

The chain combines TRBV7-9 with TRBJ2-2, with D perhaps TRBD1 (5 bases). The CDR3 sequence is 15 residues long. Trimming stripped 3 bases from V and 3 bases from J, with 11 bases between. Germline lookup yields CDR1 SEHNR and CDR2 FQNEAQ (reference sequence). CDR3 nucleotide sequence: TGTGCCAGCAGCTTTGCGACCAGGGACACCGGGGAGCTGTTTTTT. Amino acid sequence: CASSFATRDTGELFF.

In this sample, this clone turned up many times. The chain employs TRBV7-9 and TRBJ2-2, with TRBD1 as a possible D gene (6 bases). This CDR3 has 14 residues. V gave up 6 bases and J gave up 4 bases, with 12 bases separating them. Germline V gives CDR1 SEHNR, CDR2 FQNEAQ (reference sequence). CDR3 in amino acids: CASSSQGTTGELFF. The CDR3, as DNA: TGTGCCAGCAGTTCACAGGGTACCACCGGGGAGCTGTTTTTT.

The chain uses TRBV10-3 and TRBJ1-6; no reliable D call. Germline CDR1 ENHRY, CDR2 SYGVKD. V was pared by 0 bases and J by 9 bases, with 15 bases between. The CDR3 loop spans 16 amino acids. This CDR3 reads CAISESSGLMGSPLHF. CDR3 nucleotide sequence: TGTGCCATCAGTGAGTCTTCGGGATTAATGGGTTCACCCCTCCACTTT.

The chain joins TRBV6-1 to TRBJ1-3; D is perhaps TRBD1 (5 bases). The CDR3 is made up of 15 amino acids. CDR1 MNHNS and CDR2 SASEGT come from the germline V gene. Trimming removed 2 bases at V and 2 bases at J, with 10 bases between. Here the CDR3 reads CASSEQGSAGNTIYF. In nucleotides, the CDR3 is TGTGCCAGCAGTGAACAGGGTTCGGCTGGAAACACCATATATTTT.

This chain joins TRBV6-1 and TRBJ1-5, with a tentative D call TRBD1 (5 bases). Germline lookup yields CDR1 MNHNS and CDR2 SASEGT. V lost 3 bases, J lost 0 bases, and 12 bases lay in between. The CDR3 is made up of 16 amino acids. CDR3 sequence: CASSELAGPSNQPQHF. The CDR3 coding sequence is TGTGCCAGCAGTGAGCTTGCAGGGCCTAGCAATCAGCCCCAGCATTTT.

The V call is TRBV29-1, the J call TRBJ1-1; TRBD1 matches at 8 bases. The CDR3 runs 12 residues. Trimming cost V 7 bases and J 6 bases; bases outside gene matches: 7. Germline V gene data show CDR1 as SQVTM and CDR2 as ANQGSEA. The CDR3 reads CSALRGLAEAFF. Here the CDR3 DNA reads TGCAGCGCGCTCAGGGGGCTCGCTGAAGCTTTCTTT.

This chain uses TRBV29-1 with TRBJ2-7, with 9 bases matching TRBD2. J lost 6 bases, V lost 4 bases, and 7 bases had no gene match. The CDR3 extends over 13 amino acids. From germline, CDR1 is SQVTM and CDR2 ANQGSEA. CDR3 amino acids: CSVGPGLAAEQYF. Here the CDR3 DNA reads TGCAGCGTTGGCCCGGGACTAGCCGCCGAGCAGTACTTC.

A single count supports this clone. J is TRBJ1-4 and V is TRBV11-2; 9 bases line up with TRBD1. The germline V gene encodes CDR1 SGHAT and CDR2 FQNNGV. The CDR3 has 17 amino acids. V lost 4 bases and J lost 3; bases outside the gene matches: 9. The CDR3 DNA reads as TGTGCCAGCAGCTACGGGACAGGGTTGGTAGCTAATGAAAAACTGTTTTTT. This encodes CASSYGTGLVANEKLFF.

This chain uses TRBV30 with TRBJ1-2; the D is unclear. The CDR3 totals 13 residues. Germline lookup yields CDR1 GTSNPN and CDR2 SVGIG (reference sequence). Deletions cut 4 bases from V and 7 bases from J, with 16 bases between. The DNA of the CDR3 is TGTGCCTGGATGCTGGGCAGTTCCAGTGGCTACACCTTC. Its protein product is CAWMLGSSSGYTF.

This clone was seen more than once but under ten times. The chain employs TRBV7-2 and TRBJ1-5, with D perhaps TRBD1 (6 bases). The V end lost 2 bases, the J end lost 4 bases, and 15 bases lay between the germline ends. The CDR3 consists of 16 residues. Germline V gene sequence: CDR1 SGHTA, CDR2 FQGNSA. The CDR3 bases are TGTGCCAGCAGCTTAAGGGGAGGGGGGTGGAATCAGCCCCAGCATTTT. Translation gives CASSLRGGGWNQPQHF.

This clone was recorded only once. This chain uses TRBV6-4 with TRBJ2-6; TRBD1 matches 7 bases. V was pared by 2 bases and J by 4 bases, with 2 bases of the junction left unmatched. Per germline, CDR1 MRHNA and CDR2 SNTAGT. The CDR3 has 15 amino acids. DNA for the CDR3: TGTGCCAGCAGTGACAGGGGGCTCGGGGCCAACGTCCTGACTTTC. This sequence encodes CASSDRGLGANVLTF.

The chain links TRBV7-2 to TRBJ1-3; 7 nucleotides match TRBD1. From germline, CDR1 is SGHTA and CDR2 FQGNSA. The CDR3 is made up of 16 amino acids. The junction had 7 bases not matched to a gene; V was cut back by 5 bases and J by 0 bases. The CDR3 sequence is CASSPTTGRSGNTIYF. CDR3 nucleotide sequence: TGTGCCAGCAGCCCTACGACAGGGCGCTCTGGAAACACCATATATTTT.

The rearrangement joins TRBV7-2 to TRBJ1-2; D call uncertain. Looked up from germline, CDR1 is SGHTA and CDR2 is FQGNSA. The length of the CDR3 is 14 residues. The V end lost 4 bases, the J end lost 1 base, and 10 bases lay between the germline ends. In DNA form, the CDR3 reads TGTGCCAGCAGCTCCCTAGTGGGTAACTATGGCTACACCTTC. Residues: CASSSLVGNYGYTF.

As to this clone: This same CDR3 is encoded by further DNA sequences in the sample. The CDR3 sequence is CASSSTGNYGYTF. CDR3 DNA sequence: TGTGCCAGCAGTTCAACAGGCAACTATGGCTACACCTTC. The chain combines TRBV6-5 with TRBJ1-2, with D possibly being TRBD1 (5 bases). Trimming removed 4 bases at V and 2 bases at J, with 8 bases between. The germline gives CDR1 MNHEY, CDR2 SVGAGI. This CDR3 contains 13 residues.

V and J are TRBV6-2 or TRBV6-3 and TRBJ2-7; weak D call: TRBD2 (5 bases). Germline V gene sequence: CDR1 MNHEY, CDR2 SVGEGT. The CDR3 runs 13 residues. V gave up 2 bases and J gave up 5 bases, with 10 bases separating them. CDR3 amino acids: CASSYRTGNEQYF. In DNA, the CDR3 is TGTGCCAGCAGTTACCGAACGGGGAACGAGCAGTACTTC.

The CDR3 coding sequence is TGTGCCAGTAGTTTCGCAGGGGACACTGAAGCTTTCTTT. This gives the protein CASSFAGDTEAFF. This rearrangement joins TRBV19 to TRBJ1-1, with a weak D call TRBD1 (6 bases). The V gene lost 5 bases and the J gene lost 3 bases, with 10 bases spanning the gap. Per the germline V gene, CDR1 is LNHDA and CDR2 is SQIVND (reference sequence). The CDR3 consists of 13 residues.

This clone was observed a few times. The chain's CDR3 is CASSEARRGEQYV. In DNA, the CDR3 is TGTGCCAGCAGTGAAGCGCGCAGGGGCGAGCAGTACGTC. The genes are TRBV2 and TRBJ2-7; TRBD1 might be the D (6 bases). Looked up from germline, CDR1 is SNHLY and CDR2 is FYNNEI. This CDR3 has 13 residues. Trimming stripped 0 bases from V and 6 bases from J, with 9 bases between.

The V and J genes are TRBV27 and TRBJ2-3, with 7 bases fitting TRBD2. V shed 6 bases, J shed 6 bases, and the junction held 15 bases outside the gene matches. This CDR3 contains 16 residues. Germline V gene sequence: CDR1 MNHEY, CDR2 SMNVEV (reference sequence). Here the CDR3 reads CASSPVRAGVLDTQYF. The CDR3 coding sequence is TGTGCCAGCAGCCCTGTACGGGCGGGGGTCTTGGATACGCAGTATTTT.

The V call is TRBV9, the J call TRBJ2-1; TRBD2 agrees at 13 bases. V lost 0 bases, J lost 9 bases, and 15 bases stayed unmatched. There are 19 residues in the CDR3. Germline V gene lookup returns CDR1 SGDLS and CDR2 YYNGEE. The CDR3 nucleotides read TGTGCCAGCAGCGTAGGGAATATAAGACTAGCGGGGGGAGGAAGTGAGCAGTTCTTC. This encodes CASSVGNIRLAGGGSEQFF.

The chain recombines TRBV5-1 with TRBJ1-1; D call uncertain. CDR1 and CDR2 (germline): SGHRS, YFSETQ. CDR3 length: 13 amino acids. V lost 2 bases and J lost 0, with 5 bases in between. CDR3 loop: CASSFQMNTEAFF. CDR3 DNA sequence: TGCGCCAGCAGCTTTCAGATGAACACTGAAGCTTTCTTT. The full variable domain, completed using reference TRBV5-1 and TRBJ1-1, is KAGVTQTPRYLIKTRGQQVTLSCSPISGHRSVSWYQQTPGQGLQFLFEYFSETQRNKGNFPGRFSGRQFSNSRSEMNVSTLELGDSALYLCASSFQMNTEAFFGQGTRLTVV.

The rearrangement uses TRBV9 and TRBJ1-3; the D gene is possibly TRBD1 (6 bases). Germline-derived CDR1 and CDR2 are SGDLS and YYNGEE. This CDR3 is 14 amino acids long. Trimming took off 6 bases at V and 0 bases at J, with 10 bases between the two ends. The CDR3 here is CASKRDNSGNTIYF. DNA for the CDR3: TGTGCCAGCAAACGGGACAACTCTGGAAACACCATATATTTT.

J is TRBJ1-4 and V is TRBV5-5; D not certain. Germline loops: CDR1 SGHKS, CDR2 YYEKEE (reference sequence). V was pared by 0 bases and J by 13 bases, with 13 bases between. The CDR3 contains 13 residues. The CDR3 is CASSLEVREGLFF. As DNA, the CDR3 is TGTGCCAGCAGCTTGGAGGTGAGGGAGGGACTGTTTTTT.

The chain employs TRBV24-1 and TRBJ1-2, with TRBD1 identical over 8 bases. CDR3 length: 14 amino acids. Germline V CDR1 and CDR2: KGHDR, SFDVKD. V trimming: 2 bases; J trimming: 8 bases; junction bases outside the gene matches: 6. The CDR3 region has the DNA TGTGCCACCAGTGATTCGGACAGGGTAAAGGGCTACACCTTC. It codes for CATSDSDRVKGYTF.

The V call is TRBV18, the J call TRBJ2-3, with 10 bases fitting TRBD1. V was pared by 4 bases and J by 0 bases, with 1 base of the junction left unmatched. The germline V gene encodes CDR1 KGHSH and CDR2 LQKENI. CDR3 length equals 15 residues. The DNA of the CDR3 is TGTGCCAGCTCACAGGGACAGGGGAGCACAGATACGCAGTATTTT. It specifies CASSQGQGSTDTQYF.

This chain joins TRBV9 and TRBJ1-1, with D perhaps matching TRBD1 (6 bases). CDR3 size: 17 residues. V was pared by 0 bases and J by 1 base, with 16 bases between. The germline V gene encodes CDR1 SGDLS and CDR2 YYNGEE. The CDR3 DNA sequence: TGTGCCAGCAGCGTAGCGGGGGGCAGGGGTCCGAACACTGAAGCTTTCTTT. It encodes CASSVAGGRGPNTEAFF.

The chain combines TRBV14 with TRBJ1-1, with TRBD1 identical over 8 bases. In germline, CDR1 is SGHDN, CDR2 FVKESK. Trimming took 4 bases from V and 5 from J; bases not matched to a gene: 9. The CDR3 contains 15 residues. CDR3 sequence reads: CASSRIQGARTEAFF. CDR3 bases: TGTGCCAGCAGCCGCATTCAGGGGGCGCGGACTGAAGCTTTCTTT.

The V gene is TRBV9, the J gene TRBJ1-3; D gene uncertain. Germline CDR1 is SGDLS and CDR2 is YYNGEE. The CDR3 is 11 residues long. V shed 7 bases and J shed 1 base, with 3 bases lying between them. DNA for the CDR3: TGTGCCAGCTTATCTGGAAACACCATATATTTT. This translates into CASLSGNTIYF.

The genes are TRBV19 and TRBJ1-2; a weak D match, TRBD1 (5 bases). Deletions cut 3 bases from V and 4 bases from J, with 12 bases between. Germline CDR1 is LNHDA and CDR2 is SQIVND (reference sequence). There are 14 residues in the CDR3. Here the CDR3 DNA reads TGTGCCAGTAGTATCGCAGGGACTGCCTATGGCTACACCTTC. Protein: CASSIAGTAYGYTF.

J is TRBJ1-5 and V is TRBV25-1; a possible D gene is TRBD1 (6 bases). V lost 4 bases and J lost 7, with 14 bases in between. Germline V CDR1 and CDR2: MGHDK, SYGVNS. The length of the CDR3 is 14 residues. The CDR3 nucleotides are TGTGCCAGCAGTGGATACGTACAGGGACAGCCCCAGCATTTT. Translated, it gives CASSGYVQGQPQHF.

This chain uses TRBV5-8 with TRBJ1-1; TRBD1 aligns across 8 bases. This CDR3 contains 15 residues. Germline V gene sequence: CDR1 SGHTS, CDR2 YDEGEE. V lost 1 base, J lost 6 bases, and 8 bases stayed unmatched. CDR3 sequence: CASSLSGQGAPEAFF. The DNA for the CDR3 is TGTGCCAGCAGCTTGTCCGGACAGGGCGCCCCTGAAGCTTTCTTT.

J is TRBJ1-5 and V is TRBV12-5, with D tentatively TRBD1 (5 bases). CDR1 LGHNT and CDR2 FRNRAP come from the germline V gene. V lost 2 bases and J lost 6, with 23 bases in between. The CDR3 loop spans 18 amino acids. The CDR3 sequence is CASGLSPSGRGASQPQHF. DNA for the CDR3: TGTGCTAGTGGTTTGTCACCAAGTGGGAGGGGAGCAAGTCAGCCCCAGCATTTT.

The chain uses TRBV5-1 and TRBJ1-4; D may be TRBD1 (6 bases). V was shortened by 3 bases and J by 0 bases, with 9 bases between the two germline ends. Germline CDR1 SGHRS, CDR2 YFSETQ. The CDR3 totals 15 residues. CDR3 nucleotide sequence: TGCGCCAGCAGCTCAGGGGACCCAACTAATGAAAAACTGTTTTTT. This encodes CASSSGDPTNEKLFF.